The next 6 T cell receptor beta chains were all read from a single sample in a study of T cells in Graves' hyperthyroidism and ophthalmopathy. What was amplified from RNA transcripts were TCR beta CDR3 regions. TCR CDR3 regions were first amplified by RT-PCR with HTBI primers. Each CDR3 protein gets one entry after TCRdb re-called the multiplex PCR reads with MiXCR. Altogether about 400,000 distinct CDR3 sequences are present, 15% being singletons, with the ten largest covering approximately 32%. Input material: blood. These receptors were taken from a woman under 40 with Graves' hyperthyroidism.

The DNA for the CDR3 is TGTGCCAGCAGCTTAGCCAGGGGGAACAATGAGCAGTTCTTC. It yields the protein CASSLARGNNEQFF. V is TRBV7-8 and J is TRBJ2-1; 7 nucleotides line up with TRBD1. Germline assignment: CDR1 SGHVS and CDR2 FQNEAQ. The CDR3 length is 14 residues. J gave up 5 bases and V 0 bases, and 1 base lay outside the gene matches. The variable domain in full, with the rest retrieved from reference TRBV7-8 and TRBJ2-1, is GAGVSQSPRYKVAKRGQDVALRCDPISGHVSLFWYQQALGQGPEFLTYFQNEAQLDKSGLPSDRFFAERPEGSVSTLKIQRTQQEDSAVYLCASSLARGNNEQFFGPGTRLTVL.

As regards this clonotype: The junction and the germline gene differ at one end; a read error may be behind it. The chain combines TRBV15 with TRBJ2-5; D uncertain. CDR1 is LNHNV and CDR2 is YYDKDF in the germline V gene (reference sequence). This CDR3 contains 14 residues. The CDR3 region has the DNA TGTGCCGCCAGCAGAGAGAGAAGATTAGAGACCCAGTACTTC. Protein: CAASRERRLETQYF.

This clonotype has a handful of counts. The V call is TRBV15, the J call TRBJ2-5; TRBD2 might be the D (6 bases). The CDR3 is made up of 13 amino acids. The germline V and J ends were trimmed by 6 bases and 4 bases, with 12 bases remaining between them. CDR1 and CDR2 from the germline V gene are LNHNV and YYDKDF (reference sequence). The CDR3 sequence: CATSNGRRETQYF. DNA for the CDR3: TGTGCCACCAGTAACGGGAGAAGAGAGACCCAGTACTTC.

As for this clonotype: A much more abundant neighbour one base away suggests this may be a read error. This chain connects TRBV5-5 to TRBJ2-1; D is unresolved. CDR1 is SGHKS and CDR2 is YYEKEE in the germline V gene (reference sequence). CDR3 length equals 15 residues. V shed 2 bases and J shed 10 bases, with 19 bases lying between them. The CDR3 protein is CASSLSGPRLIEQFF. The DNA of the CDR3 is TGTGCCAGCAGCTTATCCGGGCCCAGGCTTATCGAGCAGTTCTTC.

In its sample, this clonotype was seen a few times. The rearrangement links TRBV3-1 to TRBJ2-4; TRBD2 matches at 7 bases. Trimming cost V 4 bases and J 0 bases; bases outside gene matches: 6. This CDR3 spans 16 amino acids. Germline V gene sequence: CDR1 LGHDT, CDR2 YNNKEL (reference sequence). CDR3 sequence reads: CASSPGLAVAKNIQYF. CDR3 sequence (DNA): TGTGCCAGCAGCCCCGGGCTAGCGGTAGCCAAAAACATTCAGTACTTC.

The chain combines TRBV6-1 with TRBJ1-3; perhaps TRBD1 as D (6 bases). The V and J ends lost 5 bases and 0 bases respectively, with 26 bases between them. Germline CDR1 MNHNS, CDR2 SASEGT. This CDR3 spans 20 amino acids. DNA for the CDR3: TGTGCCAGCAGTTATTACCTACGCAGGGGATATGAGAGCTCTGGAAACACCATATATTTT. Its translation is CASSYYLRRGYESSGNTIYF.